Following are 30 T cell receptor beta chains from one sample sequenced in a study of blood T cell repertoires in COVID-19. This table comes from immunoSEQ multiplex PCR, and its TCRdb copy is limited to in-frame clones, with some not included. The sample carries 60,000 or so clones, approximately 85% recorded once. The sequencing input was peripheral blood. These receptor sequences come from a human donor in a cohort sampled during active COVID-19.

There are a few counts of this clone. The chain carries TRBV10-3 and TRBJ2-7, with a possible D match to TRBD1 (5 bases). The ends were cut back, 5 bases at V and 5 bases at J, with 10 bases in the middle. The CDR3 has 12 residues. Germline V gene sequence: CDR1 ENHRY, CDR2 SYGVKD. CDR3 residues: CAISFTRDEQYF. CDR3 sequence (DNA): TGTGCCATCAGTTTCACCAGGGACGAGCAGTACTTC.

DNA for the CDR3: TGTGCCAGCAGTTTTTCGGGAACTGGGGCCAACGTCCTGACTTTC. Protein sequence: CASSFSGTGANVLTF. The genes are TRBV27 and TRBJ2-6; D is perhaps TRBD2 (5 bases). The CDR3 totals 15 residues. The V gene's germline CDR1 is MNHEY and CDR2 SMNVEV (reference sequence). With 3 bases removed from V and 2 bases from J, the gap between germline ends came to 8 bases.

The J gene is TRBJ2-5, the V gene TRBV18, with a possible D match to TRBD1 (5 bases). CDR3 length: 14 amino acids. Germline CDR1 KGHSH, CDR2 LQKENI. With 0 bases removed from V and 2 bases from J, the gap between germline ends came to 7 bases. DNA for the CDR3: TGTGCCAGCTCACCACCCCAGGGACAAGAGACCCAGTACTTC. This gives the protein CASSPPQGQETQYF.

V and J are TRBV11-1 and TRBJ1-1, with a possible D match to TRBD1 (5 bases). CDR1 is SGHAT and CDR2 is FQDESV in the germline V gene (reference sequence). Trimming left V 3 bases short and J 1 base short, with 9 bases between. CDR3 length: 14 residues. The CDR3 here is CASSLERGNTEAFF. DNA for the CDR3: TGTGCCAGCAGCTTGGAAAGGGGGAACACTGAAGCTTTCTTT.

This clone came up once. The CDR3 loop is CASSYEGVPYEQYF. For the CDR3, the DNA is TGTGCCAGCAGTTACGAGGGGGTTCCCTACGAGCAGTACTTC. V usage is TRBV6-2 or TRBV6-3 and J usage is TRBJ2-7; TRBD1 is a possible D gene (6 bases). The CDR3 loop spans 14 amino acids. The V and J ends lost 2 bases and 2 bases respectively, with 10 bases between them. Germline assignment: CDR1 MNHEY and CDR2 SVGEGT.

The chain employs TRBV4-3 and TRBJ2-2; TRBD2 matches at 10 bases. In germline, CDR1 is LGHNA, CDR2 YSLEER. The ends lost 4 bases at V and 8 bases at J; junction bases unmatched: 13. This CDR3 has 17 residues. Written as DNA, the CDR3 is TGCGCCAGCAGCCCGACCTTAGCGGGGGGTATAACTGGGGAGCTGTTTTTT. This codes for CASSPTLAGGITGELFF.

The rearrangement joins TRBV24-1 to TRBJ2-3; the match to TRBD2 covers 7 bases. Germline CDR1 KGHDR, CDR2 SFDVKD. Losses at the gene ends were 1 base for V and 0 bases for J; bases not matched to a gene: 9. The CDR3 has 18 amino acids. Here the CDR3 DNA reads TGTGCCACCAGTGATTTTGGGGGGGGATCCTCTAGCACAGATACGCAGTATTTT. It codes for CATSDFGGGSSSTDTQYF.

V usage is TRBV19 and J usage is TRBJ2-7, with 9 nucleotides matching TRBD1. The V gene end was trimmed by 3 bases and the J gene end by 3 bases; junction bases not matched to a gene: 3. Per the germline V gene, CDR1 is LNHDA and CDR2 is SQIVND (reference sequence). The CDR3 covers 14 residues. The DNA for the CDR3 is TGTGCCAGTAGTATGACAGGGGGGGTCTACGAGCAGTACTTC. Translated, it gives CASSMTGGVYEQYF.

The chain is built from TRBV6-5 and TRBJ2-7, with TRBD1 matching 8 bases. Looked up from germline, CDR1 is MNHEY and CDR2 is SVGAGI. This CDR3 has 15 amino acids. J was trimmed by 1 base and V by 2 bases; bases with no gene match: 4. CDR3: CASSYAGGPSYEQYF. The DNA for the CDR3 is TGTGCCAGCAGTTACGCAGGGGGCCCATCCTACGAGCAGTACTTC.

This chain connects TRBV18 to TRBJ2-1; TRBD1 matches 8 bases. CDR1 and CDR2 from the germline V gene are KGHSH and LQKENI. With 5 bases clipped from V and 4 bases from J, the junction kept 7 bases outside the gene matches. The CDR3 sequence is 15 residues long. The CDR3 DNA follows: TGTGCCAGCTCATCCGGACAGGGATTTTACAATGAGCAGTTCTTC. This translates into CASSSGQGFYNEQFF.

The rearrangement uses TRBV12-2 and TRBJ2-6; the tabulated D call, TRBD1, remains unverified against the DNA. TRBV12-2 represents a pseudogene. This CDR3 has 17 amino acids. CDR3 sequence reads: CASRFGTESSGANVLTF. DNA of the CDR3: TGTGCAAGTCGCTTCGGGACAGAGAGCTCTGGGGCCAACGTCCTGACTTTC.

The chain employs TRBV5-1 and TRBJ1-4; possible D gene TRBD1, 6 bases. The length of the CDR3 is 14 residues. Per the germline V gene, CDR1 is SGHRS and CDR2 is YFSETQ. Trimming removed 3 bases from V and 6 bases from J, with 12 bases in between. In nucleotides, the CDR3 is TGCGCCAGCAGCTCTTGGGGGCAGGATGAAAAACTGTTTTTT. Protein sequence: CASSSWGQDEKLFF.

V and J are TRBV5-1 and TRBJ2-1; TRBD2 aligns across 8 bases. CDR1 and CDR2 from the germline V gene are SGHRS and YFSETQ. The J segment lost 4 bases and the V segment lost 4 bases, leaving 10 bases of the junction unmatched. The CDR3 is made up of 16 amino acids. The DNA for the CDR3 is TGCGCCAGCAGCCCCCCCCTTAGCGGGGCGTACAATGAGCAGTTCTTC. Its protein is CASSPPLSGAYNEQFF.

V and J are TRBV18 and TRBJ2-2, with 7 bases fitting TRBD1. The CDR3 totals 16 residues. V was pared by 3 bases and J by 6 bases, with 10 bases of the junction left unmatched. CDR1 is KGHSH and CDR2 is LQKENI in the germline V gene. The CDR3: CASSPPGQATPGELFF. In nucleotides, the CDR3 is TGTGCCAGCTCACCTCCCGGACAGGCGACTCCCGGGGAGCTGTTTTTT.

This clone was detected once. V usage is TRBV11-2 and J usage is TRBJ1-1, with unresolved D. Trimming pared 5 bases from V and 9 bases from J, leaving 10 bases between. Looked up from germline, CDR1 is SGHAT and CDR2 is FQNNGV. The CDR3 sequence is 11 residues long. In nucleotides, the CDR3 is TGTGCCAGCAGCCAGCGGGATAAAGCTTTCTTT. This encodes CASSQRDKAFF.

This chain uses TRBV7-6 with TRBJ1-5; D gene ambiguous. V lost 2 bases and J lost 7, with 15 bases in between. Germline V gene data show CDR1 as SGHVS and CDR2 as FNYEAQ. This CDR3 is 15 amino acids long. The CDR3 is CASSLSRGVEQPQHF. CDR3 in DNA: TGTGCCAGCAGCTTATCTCGCGGGGTGGAACAGCCCCAGCATTTT. Looking up the rest from reference TRBV7-6 and TRBJ1-5 gives the full variable domain: GAGVSQSPRYKVTKRGQDVALRCDPISGHVSLYWYRQALGQGPEFLTYFNYEAQQDKSGLPNDRFSAERPEGSISTLTIQRTEQRDSAMYRCASSLSRGVEQPQHFGDGTRLSIL.

J is TRBJ2-5 and V is TRBV6-5, with TRBD1 identical over 10 bases. J was trimmed by 5 bases and V by 0 bases; bases with no gene match: 6. This CDR3 is 16 amino acids long. Germline V lookup: CDR1 MNHEY, CDR2 SVGAGI. CDR3 DNA sequence: TGTGCCAGCAGTTACTCGATTTCGGGACAGGGGGAGACCCAGTACTTC. Translation: CASSYSISGQGETQYF.

V usage is TRBV6-4 and J usage is TRBJ2-5; tentatively, D is TRBD2 (6 bases). With 0 bases removed from V and 5 bases from J, the gap between germline ends came to 13 bases. Germline CDR1 reads MRHNA; CDR2 reads SNTAGT. CDR3 length: 15 residues. CDR3 sequence (DNA): TGTGCCAGCAGTGACTCGGATTCCCGGGGGGAGACCCAGTACTTC. Translation gives CASSDSDSRGETQYF.

This chain links TRBV7-3 with TRBJ2-1; 9 bases map to TRBD1. V gave up 5 bases and J gave up 8 bases; unmatched junction bases: 10. The length of the CDR3 is 15 residues. Germline V gives CDR1 SGHTA, CDR2 FQGTGA. The CDR3 here is CASSPQGASLHEQFF. In DNA form, the CDR3 reads TGTGCCAGCAGCCCACAGGGGGCAAGTCTCCATGAGCAGTTCTTC.

V is TRBV25-1 and J is TRBJ1-4; 10 nucleotides align to TRBD1. The CDR3 runs 15 residues. V was pared by 1 base and J by 8 bases, with 4 bases of the junction left unmatched. Germline loops: CDR1 MGHDK, CDR2 SYGVNS. CDR3 protein: CASSEWGTGEEKLFF. CDR3 DNA: TGTGCCAGCAGTGAATGGGGGACAGGGGAAGAAAAACTGTTTTTT.

This chain connects TRBV29-1 to TRBJ1-5; D is unresolved. The V and J ends lost 4 bases and 0 bases respectively, with 7 bases between them. Germline loops: CDR1 SQVTM, CDR2 ANQGSEA. The CDR3 totals 13 residues. The CDR3, as DNA: TGCAGCGTTGTCGAGTATAGCAATCAGCCCCAGCATTTT. Its translation is CSVVEYSNQPQHF. The variable domain in full, completed from reference TRBV29-1 and TRBJ1-5, reads SAVISQKPSRDICQRGTSLTIQCQVDSQVTMMFWYRQQPGQSLTLIATANQGSEATYESGFVIDKFPISRPNLTFSTLTVSNMSPEDSSIYLCSVVEYSNQPQHFGDGTRLSIL.

This clone has only one observation. The chain recombines TRBV7-2 with TRBJ2-5; possible D gene TRBD2, 5 bases. The CDR3 is 14 residues long. Germline V CDR1 and CDR2: SGHTA, FQGNSA. Trimming left V 1 base short and J 5 bases short, with 11 bases between. CDR3: CASSLVSGRETQYF. Written as DNA, the CDR3 is TGTGCCAGCAGCTTAGTGAGCGGCAGGGAGACCCAGTACTTC.

The rearrangement links TRBV4-2 to TRBJ2-6, with TRBD1 identical over 10 bases. In germline, CDR1 is LGHNA, CDR2 YNFKEQ. This CDR3 contains 16 residues. With 3 bases clipped from V and 3 bases from J, the junction kept 2 bases outside the gene matches. The CDR3 DNA reads as TGTGCCAGCAGCCACGGACAGGGGGTTGGGGCCAACGTCCTGACTTTC. Its translation: CASSHGQGVGANVLTF.

The V call is TRBV28, the J call TRBJ1-4; TRBD1 agrees at 7 bases. The CDR3 sequence is 14 residues long. Trimming removed 4 bases from V and 2 bases from J; junction bases left unmatched: 1. Germline V gene sequence: CDR1 MDHEN, CDR2 SYDVKM. The CDR3 loop reads CASSSDRTNEKLFF. The CDR3 DNA sequence: TGTGCCAGCAGTTCGGACAGGACTAATGAAAAACTGTTTTTT.

The J gene is TRBJ2-3, the V gene TRBV3-1 (or the pseudogene TRBV3-2); D gene ambiguous. In germline, CDR1 is LGHDT, CDR2 YNNKEL (reference sequence). The CDR3 totals 12 residues. V lost 2 bases to trimming and J lost 6 bases, with 6 bases between them. The CDR3 is CASSQLRDTQYF. CDR3 nucleotide sequence: TGTGCCAGCAGCCAATTGAGGGATACGCAGTATTTT.

The chain carries TRBV6-5 and TRBJ1-5; perhaps TRBD1 as D (5 bases). The V end lost 6 bases, the J end lost 3 bases, and 15 bases lay between the germline ends. The CDR3 contains 15 residues. Per the germline V gene, CDR1 is MNHEY and CDR2 is SVGAGI. CDR3 sequence reads: CASRPIRGANQPQHF. CDR3 nucleotide sequence: TGTGCCAGCAGACCGATTAGGGGTGCCAATCAGCCCCAGCATTTT.

The DNA of the CDR3 is TGCGCCAGCAGCCAAGTACAGACAGGTACTGGAAACACCATATATTTT. Encoded protein: CASSQVQTGTGNTIYF. V is TRBV4-1 and J is TRBJ1-3; a weak D match, TRBD1 (6 bases). From germline, CDR1 is MGHRA and CDR2 YSYEKL. Trimming removed 1 base from V and 2 bases from J, with 12 bases in between. This CDR3 has 16 amino acids.

The V call is TRBV19, the J call TRBJ2-1; D perhaps matches TRBD2 (5 bases). The CDR3 is 13 amino acids. Trimming pared 1 base from V and 10 bases from J, leaving 11 bases between. Germline V lookup: CDR1 LNHDA, CDR2 SQIVND (reference sequence). CDR3 nucleotide sequence: TGTGCCAGTAGTATAGGAGGGAGTGGGGAGCAGTTCTTC. It encodes CASSIGGSGEQFF.

CDR3 region: CASSQHTGVTEAFF. The CDR3 nucleotides are TGCGCCAGCAGCCAACACACAGGGGTTACTGAAGCTTTCTTT. The rearrangement links TRBV4-3 to TRBJ1-1; 7 bases are shared with TRBD1. V shed 2 bases, J shed 5 bases, and the junction held 5 bases outside the gene matches. This CDR3 has 14 residues. The germline V gene has CDR1 LGHNA and CDR2 YSLEER.

J is TRBJ2-5 and V is TRBV24-1; 9 bases line up with TRBD2. V lost 7 bases to trimming and J lost 5 bases; unmatched junction nucleotides: 7. The germline V gene encodes CDR1 KGHDR and CDR2 SFDVKD. This CDR3 has 14 amino acids. CDR3 bases: TGTGCCACCAGCCGGGGGAGCGGGAGGGAGACCCAGTACTTC. This gives the protein CATSRGSGRETQYF.